This T cell receptor (beta chain) is drawn from a study of blood T cell repertoires in COVID-19. The repertoire was sequenced with immunoSEQ multiplex PCR; TCRdb's copy has only in-frame clones and lacks some. The sample lists around 480,000 clones, approximately 90% occurring once. Living in under 30 US areas, the participants were between roughly 18 and 90 years of age. Assignments of participants to cohorts depended upon their own reported clinical history. The recovered donors of Cohort 3 showed two negative PCRs, clearance, or symptom resolution. In germline, CDR1 is SNHLY, CDR2 FYNNEI. The V gene end was trimmed by 7 bases and the J gene end by 2 bases; junction bases not matched to a gene: 2. The CDR3 is 12 amino acids.

The TCR was taken from a young woman who had recovered from COVID-19. The sequenced material came from PBMCs or T cells enriched from blood (not recorded which). J is TRBJ2-7 and V is TRBV2; 7 nucleotides line up with TRBD1. The CDR3, as DNA: TGTGCCAGCAAACAGGGGCCCTACGAGCAGTACTTC. Encoded protein: CASKQGPYEQYF.